This T cell receptor beta chain was captured in a study of T-cell reconstitution after alpha-beta-depleted transplantation in children. Ten or more counts support this clonotype. TCRbeta library preparation incorporated unique molecular identifiers. TCRdb re-analysed the PCR reads in MiXCR, keeping a single row per CDR3 protein. The data contain 230,000 or so distinct CDR3 sequences, around 12% of them singletons. Germline V gives CDR1 SGHTA, CDR2 FQGNSA. There are 14 residues in the CDR3. V lost 5 bases, J lost 4 bases, and 12 bases lay in between. The clonotype was recovered from a human donor who donated a stem cell graft to a child with acute lymphoblastic leukemia. The rearrangement uses TRBV7-2 and TRBJ2-4, with a weak D call TRBD2 (6 bases). The sequenced sample was PBMCs from the stem cell graft donor, obtained from the stem cell graft. The CDR3 nucleotides are TGTGCCAGCAGCCTGACACGGGAGAAAAACATTCAGTACTTC. This encodes CASSLTREKNIQYF.